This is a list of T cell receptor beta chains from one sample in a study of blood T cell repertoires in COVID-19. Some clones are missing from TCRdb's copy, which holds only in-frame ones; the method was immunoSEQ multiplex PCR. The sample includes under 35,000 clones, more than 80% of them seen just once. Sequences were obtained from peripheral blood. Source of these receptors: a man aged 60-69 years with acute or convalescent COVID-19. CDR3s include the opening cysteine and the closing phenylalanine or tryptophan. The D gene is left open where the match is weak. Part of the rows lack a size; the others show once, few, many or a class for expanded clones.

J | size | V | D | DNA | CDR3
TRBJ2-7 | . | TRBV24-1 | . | TGTGCCACCAGTGATACAGGCTCCTACGAGCAGTACTTC | CATSDTGSYEQYF
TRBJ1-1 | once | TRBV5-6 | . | TGTGCCAGCAGCTTGAGATTTGTCGGAGGGAGGAACACTGAAGCTTTCTTT | CASSLRFVGGRNTEAFF
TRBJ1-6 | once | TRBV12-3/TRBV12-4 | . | TGTGCCAGCAGTTTAGGGGGGGTGGCACCCCTCCACTTT | CASSLGGVAPLHF
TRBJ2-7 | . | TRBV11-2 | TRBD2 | TGTGCCAGCCGTGGGGGAGGGCCCTACGAGCAGTACTTC | CASRGGGPYEQYF
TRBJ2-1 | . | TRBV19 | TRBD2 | TGTGCCAGTAAAGATATCAGAGCGGGAGGGTTCCAGTTCTTC | CASKDIRAGGFQFF
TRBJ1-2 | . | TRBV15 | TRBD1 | TGTGCCACCAGCAGAGTGTCAACAGGGGGCCGCTATGGCTACACCTTC | CATSRVSTGGRYGYTF
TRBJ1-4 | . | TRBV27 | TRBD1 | TGTGCCACTCTGAGGGACAGGGGGCTTTCAACTAATGAAAAACTGTTTTTT | CATLRDRGLSTNEKLFF
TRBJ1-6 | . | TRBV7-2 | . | TGTGCCAGCAGAAGGATCAGGGAAGCGAATTCACCCCTCCACTTT | CASRRIREANSPLHF
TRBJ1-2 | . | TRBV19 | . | TGTGCCAGTAGTACACCCCGGTTTACAGGCGGTGGAGACTACACCTTC | CASSTPRFTGGGDYTF
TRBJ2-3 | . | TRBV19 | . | TGTGCCAGTGGGGAGGCCCCCGATACGCAGTATTTT | CASGEAPDTQYF